A selection of T cell receptor beta chains follows, all from one sample in a study of blood T cell repertoires in COVID-19. Profiling relied on immunoSEQ multiplex PCR, and the TCRdb table lists in-frame clones only, not all of them. This table holds 250,000 to 350,000 clones, around 90% found once. The specimen was peripheral blood. The receptors derive from a woman in her forties or fifties who had recovered from COVID-19. The conserved cysteine and the conserved F or W are not part of the CDR3 here. Fields, in order: V gene, CDR3 protein.

>TRBV19
ASSDLKGGNRGRQSQPQH
>TRBV6-6
ASSYGGASHEQF
>TRBV6-5
ASREGASRAF
>TRBV19
ASRSGSDYGYT
>TRBV5-1
ASSLAREGEAF
>TRBV7-6
ASSFEAGIQETQY
>TRBV5-1
ASSGTQGARRETQY
>TRBV6-2/TRBV6-3
ASSYQQGGWANVLT
>TRBV5-1
ASSQNPTGVGNQPQH
>TRBV30
ARLQGTEQF
>TRBV4-3
ASSQGTDYNEKLF
>TRBV6-5
ASVSRHYNEQF
>TRBV7-6
ASSLGATRHQPQH
>TRBV18
ASSPLDTDTQY
>TRBV9
ASSVASVSGNTIY
>TRBV28
ASSFTMGEGYEQY
>TRBV27
ASSLYRLAGVSDTQY
>TRBV28
ASNLAGVLDTQY
>TRBV9
ASSVDMGGNEQF
>TRBV7-9
ASTKTGEQF
>TRBV29-1
SVDPGGANTGELF
>TRBV3-1/TRBV3-2
ASSQTRGLYEQY
>TRBV30
AWSFTSGAADTQY
>TRBV4-1
ASSQEQRSTDTQY
>TRBV2
ASSGQGVTEAF
>TRBV5-1
ASSLRTGASNEKLF
>TRBV5-1
ASSLALFNEQF
>TRBV5-1
ASSPLPAGLIHEQY